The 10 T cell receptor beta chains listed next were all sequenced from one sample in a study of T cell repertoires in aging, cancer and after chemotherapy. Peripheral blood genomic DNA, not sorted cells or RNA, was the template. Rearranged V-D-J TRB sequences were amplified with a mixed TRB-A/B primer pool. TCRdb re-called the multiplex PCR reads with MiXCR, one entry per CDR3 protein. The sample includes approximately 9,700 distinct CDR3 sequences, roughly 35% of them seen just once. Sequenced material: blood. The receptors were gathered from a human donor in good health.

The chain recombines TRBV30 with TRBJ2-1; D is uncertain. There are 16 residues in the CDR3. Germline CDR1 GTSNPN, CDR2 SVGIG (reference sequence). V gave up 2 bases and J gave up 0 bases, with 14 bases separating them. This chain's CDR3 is CAWSLHTGSSYNEQFF. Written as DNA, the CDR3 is TGTGCCTGGAGTTTGCATACTGGAAGCTCCTACAATGAGCAGTTCTTC. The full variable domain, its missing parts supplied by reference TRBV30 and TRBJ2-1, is SQTIHQWPATLVQPVGSPLSLECTVEGTSNPNLYWYRQAAGRGLQLLFYSVGIGQISSEVPQNLSASRPQDRQFILSSKKLLLSDSGFYLCAWSLHTGSSYNEQFFGPGTRLTVL.

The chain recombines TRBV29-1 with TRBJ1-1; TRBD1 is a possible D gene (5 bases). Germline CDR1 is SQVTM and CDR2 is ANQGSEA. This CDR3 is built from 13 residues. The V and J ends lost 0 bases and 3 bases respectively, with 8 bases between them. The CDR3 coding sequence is TGCAGCGTTGAAGAGCGGGGGGACACTGAAGCTTTCTTT. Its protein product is CSVEERGDTEAFF.

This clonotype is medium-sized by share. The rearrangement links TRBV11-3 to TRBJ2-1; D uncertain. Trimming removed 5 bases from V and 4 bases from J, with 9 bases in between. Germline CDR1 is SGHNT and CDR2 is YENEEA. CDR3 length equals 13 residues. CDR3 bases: TGTGCCAGCAGCCTAACTACGTACAATGAGCAGTTCTTC. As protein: CASSLTTYNEQFF.

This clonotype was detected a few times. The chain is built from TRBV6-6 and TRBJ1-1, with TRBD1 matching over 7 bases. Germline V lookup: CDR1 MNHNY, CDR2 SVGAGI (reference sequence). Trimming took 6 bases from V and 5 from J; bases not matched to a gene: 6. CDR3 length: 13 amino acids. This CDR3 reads CASSLQGRTEAFF. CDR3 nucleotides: TGTGCCAGCAGCTTACAGGGGAGGACTGAAGCTTTCTTT.

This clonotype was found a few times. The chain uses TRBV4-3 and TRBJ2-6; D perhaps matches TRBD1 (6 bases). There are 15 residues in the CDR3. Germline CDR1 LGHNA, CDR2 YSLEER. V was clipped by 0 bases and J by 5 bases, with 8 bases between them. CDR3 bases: TGCGCCAGCAGCCAAGACAGGGGATGGGCCAACGTCCTGACTTTC. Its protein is CASSQDRGWANVLTF.

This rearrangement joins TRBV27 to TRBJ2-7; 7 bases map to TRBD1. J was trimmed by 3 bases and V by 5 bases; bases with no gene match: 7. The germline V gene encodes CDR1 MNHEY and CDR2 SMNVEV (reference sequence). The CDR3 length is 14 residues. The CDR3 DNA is TGTGCCAGCAGTCACCGGGACAGATACTACGAGCAGTACTTC. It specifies CASSHRDRYYEQYF.

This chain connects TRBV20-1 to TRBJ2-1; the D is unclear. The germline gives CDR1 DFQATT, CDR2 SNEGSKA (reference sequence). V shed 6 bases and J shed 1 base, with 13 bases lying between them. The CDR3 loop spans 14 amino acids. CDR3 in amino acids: CSAPVRPSYNEQFF. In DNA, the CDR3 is TGCAGTGCGCCAGTACGACCGTCCTACAATGAGCAGTTCTTC.

The chain's CDR3 is CASSPSDRVPYGYTF. The CDR3 coding sequence is TGTGCCAGCTCCCCGAGCGACAGGGTCCCCTATGGCTACACCTTC. The chain carries TRBV18 and TRBJ1-2, with TRBD1 matching 7 bases. The junction had 11 bases not matched to a gene; V was cut back by 6 bases and J by 4 bases. Per germline, CDR1 KGHSH and CDR2 LQKENI. CDR3 size: 15 residues.

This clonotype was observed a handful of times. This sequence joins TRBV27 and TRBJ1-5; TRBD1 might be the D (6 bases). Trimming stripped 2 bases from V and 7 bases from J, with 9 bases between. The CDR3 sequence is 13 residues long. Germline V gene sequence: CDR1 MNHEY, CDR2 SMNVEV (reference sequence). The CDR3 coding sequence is TGTGCCAGCAGTTTACGGGGGGGCCAGCCCCAGCATTTT. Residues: CASSLRGGQPQHF.

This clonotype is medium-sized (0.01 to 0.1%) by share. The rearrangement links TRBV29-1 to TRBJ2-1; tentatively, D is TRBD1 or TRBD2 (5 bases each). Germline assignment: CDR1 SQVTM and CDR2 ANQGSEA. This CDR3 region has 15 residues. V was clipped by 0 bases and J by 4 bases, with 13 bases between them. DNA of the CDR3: TGCAGCGTTGAAGACCTCCGGGACGGTTACAATGAGCAGTTCTTC. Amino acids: CSVEDLRDGYNEQFF.